The clone carrying this T cell receptor (beta chain) appeared once. The record originates from a study of T cell responses to AZD1222 COVID-19 vaccine. Background on the study: Second-dose timings of about 4 or about 12 weeks were pooled.

Repertoires were generated with immunoSEQ multiplex PCR, while TCRdb's copy carries only in-frame clones and drops some. The data show some 160,000 clones, around 92% seen once. The source is an adult in good health. The specimen comprised peripheral blood, sampled on day 0 of AZD1222 vaccination.

The CDR3 DNA is TGCGCCAGCAGCCACACTCCGACAGGCGGTGTTTCACCCCTCCACTTT. This codes for CASSHTPTGGVSPLHF. The chain has TRBV4-1 and TRBJ1-6; a possible D gene is TRBD1 (6 bases). Trimming left V 3 bases short and J 9 bases short, with 18 bases between. The germline V gene encodes CDR1 MGHRA and CDR2 YSYEKL. The CDR3 has 16 residues.